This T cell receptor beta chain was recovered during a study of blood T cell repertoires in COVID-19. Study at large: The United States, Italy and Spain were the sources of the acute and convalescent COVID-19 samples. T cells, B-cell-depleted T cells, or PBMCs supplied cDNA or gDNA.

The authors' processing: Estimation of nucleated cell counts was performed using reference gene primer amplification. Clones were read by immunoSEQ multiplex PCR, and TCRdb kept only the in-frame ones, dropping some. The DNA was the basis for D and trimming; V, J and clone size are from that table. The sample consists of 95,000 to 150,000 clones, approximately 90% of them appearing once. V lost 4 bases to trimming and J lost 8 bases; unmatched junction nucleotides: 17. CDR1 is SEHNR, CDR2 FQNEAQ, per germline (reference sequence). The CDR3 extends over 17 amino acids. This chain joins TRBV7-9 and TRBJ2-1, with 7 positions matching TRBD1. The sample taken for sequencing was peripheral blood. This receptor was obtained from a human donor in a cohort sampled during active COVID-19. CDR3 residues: CASSSITYRKGGDEQFF. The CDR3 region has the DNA TGTGCCAGCAGCTCAATCACCTATCGGAAAGGGGGCGATGAGCAGTTCTTC.